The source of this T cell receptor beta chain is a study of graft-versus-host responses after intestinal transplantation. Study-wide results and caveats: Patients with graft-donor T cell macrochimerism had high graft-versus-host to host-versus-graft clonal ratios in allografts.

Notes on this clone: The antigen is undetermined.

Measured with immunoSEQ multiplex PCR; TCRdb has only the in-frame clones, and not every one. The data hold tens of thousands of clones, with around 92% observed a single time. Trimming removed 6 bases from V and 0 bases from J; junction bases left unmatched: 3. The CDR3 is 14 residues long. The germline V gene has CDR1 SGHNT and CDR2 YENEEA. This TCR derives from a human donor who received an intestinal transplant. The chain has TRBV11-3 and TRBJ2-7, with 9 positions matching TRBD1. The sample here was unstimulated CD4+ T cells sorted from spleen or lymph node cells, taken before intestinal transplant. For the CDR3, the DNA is TGTGCCAGCAGGACAGGGGGGGGCTCCTACGAGCAGTACTTC. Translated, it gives CASRTGGGSYEQYF.